These 8 T cell receptor beta chains originate from one sample sequenced in a study of cytomegalovirus exposure and HLA in healthy donors. The table came from immunoSEQ multiplex PCR; TCRdb's copy has only in-frame clones and leaves some out. In the table there are around 63,000 clones, more than 70% of which are singletons. The sample consisted of PBMCs. These receptors were collected from a woman aged 18-29 years in good health and CMV-seronegative.

V gene TRBV28 combines with J gene TRBJ2-1; D might be TRBD1 (6 bases). Trimming cost V 6 bases and J 7 bases, with 13 bases left between them. The CDR3 loop spans 13 amino acids. The germline CDR1 and CDR2 sequences are MDHEN and SYDVKM. The CDR3 sequence: CASRMGAGNEQFF. CDR3 nucleotide sequence: TGTGCCAGCAGAATGGGGGCTGGGAATGAGCAGTTCTTC.

The chain recombines TRBV5-8 with TRBJ1-5; possible D gene TRBD1, 5 bases. V gave up 5 bases and J gave up 3 bases, with 6 bases separating them. In germline, CDR1 is SGHTS, CDR2 YDEGEE. This CDR3 comprises 12 residues. The CDR3 sequence: CASRGLNQPQHF. CDR3 nucleotides: TGTGCCAGCAGGGGGCTCAATCAGCCCCAGCATTTT.

V and J are TRBV6-5 and TRBJ2-5, with D possibly matching TRBD2 (7 bases). The CDR3 length is 15 residues. Germline CDR1 is MNHEY and CDR2 is SVGAGI. Trimming removed 0 bases at V and 4 bases at J, with 12 bases between. The DNA of the CDR3 is TGTGCCAGCAGTTACTCGCTCGGGGGGCTAGAGACCCAGTACTTC. It translates to CASSYSLGGLETQYF.

The gene calls are TRBV28 and TRBJ2-1, with D possibly matching TRBD2 (5 bases). CDR3 size: 15 residues. Between the trimmed V and J ends, which lost 4 bases and 5 bases, there was a span of 15 bases. Looked up from germline, CDR1 is MDHEN and CDR2 is SYDVKM. The CDR3 is CASSSERRTHNEQFF. CDR3 bases: TGTGCCAGCAGTTCCGAGCGGCGCACCCACAATGAGCAGTTCTTC.

CDR3 sequence reads: CAWTGGTPNTGELFF. CDR3 nucleotides: TGTGCCTGGACCGGGGGGACACCTAACACCGGGGAGCTGTTTTTT. This chain links TRBV30 with TRBJ2-2; tentatively, D is TRBD2 (7 bases). This CDR3 has 15 amino acids. Germline V CDR1 and CDR2: GTSNPN, SVGIG (reference sequence). V lost 4 bases and J 2 bases, leaving 14 bases between the germline ends.

The V gene is TRBV28, the J gene TRBJ2-3, with D maybe TRBD1 (5 bases). The CDR3 extends over 14 amino acids. Between the trimmed V and J ends, which lost 2 bases and 6 bases, there was a span of 12 bases. Germline values: CDR1 MDHEN, CDR2 SYDVKM. DNA for the CDR3: TGTGCCAGCAGTTTAAGCCAGGGTGGGGATACGCAGTATTTT. Amino acid sequence: CASSLSQGGDTQYF.

In nucleotides, the CDR3 is TGTGCCAGCTCACCGGGGCGGAACACTGAAGCTTTCTTT. It is translated as CASSPGRNTEAFF. This chain connects TRBV18 to TRBJ1-1; possibly TRBD1 for D (5 bases). Looked up from germline, CDR1 is KGHSH and CDR2 is LQKENI. The CDR3 contains 13 residues. V lost 3 bases and J 1 base, leaving 6 bases between the germline ends.

This chain uses TRBV5-1 with TRBJ2-1; 9 bases line up with TRBD2. Germline-derived CDR1 and CDR2 are SGHRS and YFSETQ. The J segment lost 7 bases and the V segment lost 0 bases, leaving 11 bases of the junction unmatched. The CDR3 totals 17 residues. In DNA, the CDR3 is TGCGCCAGCAGCTTGGGTTATGTAGCGGGAGTGTCAAATGAGCAGTTCTTC. It yields the protein CASSLGYVAGVSNEQFF.